What follows are 28 T cell receptor beta chains derived from one specimen sequenced in a study of T cells in tumors after PD-1 blockade. The protocol was immunoSEQ multiplex PCR, while the TCRdb copy is restricted to in-frame clones and leaves out a portion. The sample consists of about 5,800 clones, 60% to 80% of them appearing once. Sequences were derived from tumor tissue, sampled before anti-PD-1 treatment. These receptor sequences come from a human donor with basal cell carcinoma.

This chain connects TRBV5-4 to TRBJ2-1, with 13 bases that match TRBD2. V shed 3 bases, J shed 4 bases, and the junction held 7 bases outside the gene matches. CDR1 SGHNT and CDR2 YYREEE come from the germline V gene (reference sequence). The CDR3 has 17 residues. The CDR3 region is CASSSWTSGGFYNEQFF. The CDR3 coding sequence is TGTGCCAGCAGCTCCTGGACTAGCGGGGGATTTTACAATGAGCAGTTCTTC.

The chain couples TRBV6-5 to TRBJ2-1; TRBD2 is a possible D gene (6 bases). Germline V gene lookup returns CDR1 MNHEY and CDR2 SVGAGI. The CDR3 consists of 15 residues. V shed 6 bases and J shed 0 bases, with 12 bases lying between them. CDR3 region: CASREWRGSYNEQFF. The CDR3, as DNA: TGTGCCAGCAGGGAGTGGAGGGGCTCCTACAATGAGCAGTTCTTC.

This clone qualifies as medium-sized (0.01 to 0.1%). The V gene is TRBV5-6, the J gene TRBJ1-4, with D unresolved. V was cut by 0 bases and J by 10 bases, with 13 bases left in between. The germline gives CDR1 SGHDT, CDR2 YYEEEE. The CDR3 sequence is 14 residues long. The CDR3 DNA follows: TGTGCCAGCAGCTTGGGCAGGCGTTACGGAAAACTGTTTTTT. Translating gives CASSLGRRYGKLFF.

The V and J genes are TRBV10-1 and TRBJ2-1; no clear D gene. Trimming cost V 8 bases and J 8 bases, with 10 bases left between them. Germline CDR1 and CDR2: WNHNN and SYGVQD (reference sequence). The CDR3 totals 11 residues. CDR3 amino acids: CASGNLDEQFF. In nucleotides, the CDR3 is TGCGCCAGCGGAAATTTGGATGAGCAGTTCTTC.

The chain links TRBV7-9 to TRBJ2-5; D is perhaps TRBD2 (5 bases). The germline V gene has CDR1 SEHNR and CDR2 FQNEAQ (reference sequence). V lost 0 bases, J lost 11 bases, and 10 bases lay in between. This CDR3 contains 12 residues. In nucleotides, the CDR3 is TGTGCCAGCAGCTTAGCCTTTGGGGAGCAGTACTTC. Residues: CASSLAFGEQYF.

The chain couples TRBV7-6 to TRBJ2-1, with no clear D. Looked up from germline, CDR1 is SGHVS and CDR2 is FNYEAQ. V was pared by 7 bases and J by 3 bases, with 13 bases between. The CDR3 extends over 14 amino acids. This chain's CDR3 is CASTPSSVYNEQFF. The CDR3 region has the DNA TGTGCCAGCACCCCCTCGTCCGTCTACAATGAGCAGTTCTTC.

The rearrangement joins TRBV19 to TRBJ1-5; D uncertain. Trimming removed 6 bases from V and 2 bases from J, with 17 bases in between. CDR1 and CDR2 (germline): LNHDA, SQIVND (reference sequence). The CDR3 sequence is 16 residues long. CDR3 DNA sequence: TGTGCCAGTAGCTACACCCGTCCCGGGGGCAATCAGCCCCAGCATTTT. It specifies CASSYTRPGGNQPQHF.

This chain uses TRBV3-1 (or the pseudogene TRBV3-2) with TRBJ1-2; no definite D call. This CDR3 is 15 amino acids long. The V end lost 1 base, the J end lost 4 bases, and 13 bases lay between the germline ends. Germline CDR1 reads LGHDT; CDR2 reads YNNKEL (reference sequence). The CDR3 bases are TGTGCCAGCAGCCAAGGCAGCCAGATATCCTATGGCTACACCTTC. Translated, it gives CASSQGSQISYGYTF.

The CDR3 region has the DNA TGTGCCAGCAGCCAAGTTTGGCAGGGGTGGGATACGCAGTATTTT. Protein: CASSQVWQGWDTQYF. This chain joins TRBV3-1 (or the pseudogene TRBV3-2) and TRBJ2-3; D is perhaps TRBD1 (6 bases). Germline CDR1 and CDR2: LGHDT and YNNKEL (reference sequence). V shed 1 base and J shed 6 bases, with 14 bases lying between them. The CDR3 contains 15 residues.

This clone is labeled medium-sized (0.01 to 0.1%). The chain carries TRBV14 and TRBJ1-1; the D gene is possibly TRBD1 (5 bases). Deletions cut 4 bases from V and 0 bases from J, with 9 bases between. The V gene's germline CDR1 is SGHDN and CDR2 FVKESK. CDR3 length equals 14 residues. For the CDR3, the DNA is TGTGCCAGCAGCCGGGCAGGGATGAACACTGAAGCTTTCTTT. It translates to CASSRAGMNTEAFF.

This chain joins TRBV5-1 and TRBJ1-2; no clear D. Trimming took 4 bases from V and 4 from J, leaving 14 bases between them. This CDR3 spans 14 amino acids. Germline values: CDR1 SGHRS, CDR2 YFSETQ. The CDR3 here is CASSNRTGLYGYTF. Written as DNA, the CDR3 is TGCGCCAGCAGCAACCGGACCGGACTCTATGGCTACACCTTC.

The J gene is TRBJ2-3, the V gene TRBV4-1; 8 bases fit TRBD1. Trimming at V came to 3 bases and at J to 2 bases, leaving 10 bases not matched to a gene. The germline CDR1 and CDR2 sequences are MGHRA and YSYEKL. The CDR3 runs 17 residues. DNA for the CDR3: TGCGCCAGCAGCCACCGACCCGGGACAGGCGACACAGATACGCAGTATTTT. It yields the protein CASSHRPGTGDTDTQYF.

A remark on this clone: Lacking the conserved final phenylalanine or tryptophan, this CDR3 likely reflects a read error. The DNA is left out, because the CDR3 cannot be placed on it with certainty; the CDR3 is given as TCRdb lists it. V and J are TRBV1 and TRBJ2-3; the listed D gene, TRBD2, was not tested against the DNA. TRBV1 is designated a pseudogene. Counting both end residues, the CDR3 totals 12 amino acids. CDR3: CTSSRTPARLHI.

This chain connects TRBV12-3 or TRBV12-4 to TRBJ1-2; tentatively, D is TRBD1 (5 bases). V lost 6 bases and J 3 bases, leaving 8 bases between the germline ends. CDR3 size: 12 residues. As DNA, the CDR3 is TGTGCCAGCAGCATAGGGGACTATGGCTACACCTTC. Amino acids: CASSIGDYGYTF.

The chain uses TRBV12-3 or TRBV12-4 and TRBJ1-1; D call uncertain. V lost 3 bases and J 0 bases, leaving 5 bases between the germline ends. The CDR3 length is 13 residues. The CDR3, as DNA: TGTGCCAGCAGTTTTTGGATGAACACTGAAGCTTTCTTT. It codes for CASSFWMNTEAFF.

This clone has only a few counts. The chain has TRBV9 and TRBJ1-1; 7 nucleotides align to TRBD1. With 4 bases clipped from V and 4 bases from J, the junction kept 10 bases outside the gene matches. The germline gives CDR1 SGDLS, CDR2 YYNGEE. The CDR3 loop spans 15 amino acids. CDR3 nucleotides: TGTGCCAGCAGCCCCCAGGGGGGGACGAGCACTGAAGCTTTCTTT. Translated, it gives CASSPQGGTSTEAFF. The whole variable domain, filled in from reference TRBV9 and TRBJ1-1, reads DSGVTQTPKHLITATGQRVTLRCSPRSGDLSVYWYQQSLDQGLQFLIQYYNGEERAKGNILERFSAQQFPDLHSELNLSSLELGDSALYFCASSPQGGTSTEAFFGQGTRLTVV.

The V and J genes are TRBV5-6 and TRBJ1-2; D is possibly TRBD1 (5 bases). V was trimmed by 2 bases and J by 5 bases, leaving 13 bases between them. CDR1 and CDR2 (germline): SGHDT, YYEEEE. The CDR3 runs 14 residues. CDR3 coding DNA: TGTGCCAGCAGCTTTAGGGGTTCCCCATATGGCTACACCTTC. The encoded protein is CASSFRGSPYGYTF.

In this sample, this clone turned up a few times. The chain joins TRBV5-6 to TRBJ2-7; 7 bases agree with TRBD2. This CDR3 is 17 amino acids long. The J segment lost 3 bases and the V segment lost 0 bases, leaving 12 bases of the junction unmatched. Germline assignment: CDR1 SGHDT and CDR2 YYEEEE. The CDR3 loop reads CASSLAVSGGGYYEQYF. CDR3 coding DNA: TGTGCCAGCAGCTTGGCCGTTTCCGGCGGGGGATACTACGAGCAGTACTTC. The whole variable domain, filled in from reference TRBV5-6 and TRBJ2-7, reads DAGVTQSPTHLIKTRGQQVTLRCSPKSGHDTVSWYQQALGQGPQFIFQYYEEEERQRGNFPDRFSGHQFPNYSSELNVNALLLGDSALYLCASSLAVSGGGYYEQYFGPGTRLTVT.

The chain employs TRBV6-1 and TRBJ1-1; possible D gene TRBD1, 5 bases. The V gene lost 0 bases and the J gene lost 1 base, with 9 bases spanning the gap. Germline lookup yields CDR1 MNHNS and CDR2 SASEGT. The CDR3 sequence is 15 residues long. Here the CDR3 reads CASSEAAGGNTEAFF. In nucleotides, the CDR3 is TGTGCCAGCAGTGAAGCCGCCGGGGGGAACACTGAAGCTTTCTTT.

This clone came up once. The chain carries TRBV5-4 and TRBJ1-4; TRBD1 agrees at 10 bases. There are 16 residues in the CDR3. With V trimmed by 4 bases and J by 5 bases, 8 bases remained unmatched. The germline V gene encodes CDR1 SGHNT and CDR2 YYREEE (reference sequence). CDR3: CASSPGQGTSNEKLFF. CDR3 bases: TGTGCCAGCAGCCCGGGACAGGGGACTTCCAATGAAAAACTGTTTTTT.

This chain joins TRBV27 and TRBJ1-2; the match to TRBD1 covers 11 bases. CDR1 and CDR2 from the germline V gene are MNHEY and SMNVEV (reference sequence). CDR3 length: 17 amino acids. J was trimmed by 3 bases and V by 0 bases; bases with no gene match: 6. The CDR3 bases are TGTGCCAGCAGTTTATCAGGGACAGGGGGGCTCCACTATGGCTACACCTTC. Amino acids: CASSLSGTGGLHYGYTF.

The CDR3 nucleotides read TGCGCCAGCAGCTTGGTCGATGGGGCATCTGGGGGCTACACCTTC. Translation: CASSLVDGASGGYTF. V usage is TRBV5-1 and J usage is TRBJ1-2, with a weak D call TRBD1 (5 bases). Germline V gene lookup returns CDR1 SGHRS and CDR2 YFSETQ. V lost 0 bases and J lost 8, with 17 bases in between. The CDR3 has 15 amino acids.

This clone was seen more than once but under ten times. This chain uses TRBV3-1 (or the pseudogene TRBV3-2) with TRBJ2-3; 12 bases map to TRBD2. This CDR3 has 18 amino acids. J gave up 7 bases and V 1 base, and 12 bases lay outside the gene matches. CDR1 LGHDT and CDR2 YNNKEL come from the germline V gene (reference sequence). The CDR3 here is CASSQGGLAGTRGNTQYF. CDR3 DNA sequence: TGTGCCAGCAGCCAAGGCGGACTAGCGGGGACCCGCGGGAATACGCAGTATTTT.

The chain couples TRBV6-5 to TRBJ1-5, with D unresolved. Trimming took 4 bases from V and 6 from J, leaving 10 bases between them. The CDR3 extends over 13 amino acids. From germline, CDR1 is MNHEY and CDR2 SVGAGI. This CDR3 is CASSSSGSQPQHF. The CDR3 DNA reads TGTGCCAGCAGTTCCTCGGGGAGTCAGCCCCAGCATTTT.

The rearrangement links TRBV6-4 to TRBJ2-1; TRBD2 matches at 9 bases. The CDR3 is 15 residues long. Trimming took 2 bases from V and 4 from J; bases not matched to a gene: 3. CDR1 is MRHNA and CDR2 is SNTAGT in the germline V gene. The CDR3 region has the DNA TGTGCCAGCAGTGACGGCGGGGGGGGATACAATGAGCAGTTCTTC. As protein: CASSDGGGGYNEQFF.

This clone was counted once. V usage is TRBV23-1 and J usage is TRBJ1-2; no clear D. TRBV23-1 qualifies as an ORF whose function is uncertain. Trimming removed 1 base at V and 6 bases at J, with 18 bases between. This CDR3 spans 16 amino acids. Written as DNA, the CDR3 is TGCGCCAGCAGTCAATGCAATCCCATTTGGAGAAATGGCTACACCTTC. This encodes CASSQCNPIWRNGYTF.

This clone is labeled as medium-sized (0.01 to 0.1%). J is TRBJ1-1 and V is TRBV7-2; tentatively, D is TRBD1 (5 bases). CDR3 size: 14 residues. Deletions cut 3 bases from V and 2 bases from J, with 10 bases between. Germline CDR1 SGHTA, CDR2 FQGNSA. CDR3 sequence (DNA): TGTGCCAGCAGCTTCCTGACAGCCAACACTGAAGCTTTCTTT. Translated: CASSFLTANTEAFF.

This clone was observed a handful of times. J is TRBJ2-1 and V is TRBV6-2 or TRBV6-3; 7 bases fit TRBD2. Germline lookup yields CDR1 MNHEY and CDR2 SVGEGT. This CDR3 comprises 16 residues. The trim removed 0 bases at V and 4 bases at J, leaving 6 bases unmatched. The CDR3 region has the DNA TGTGCCAGCAGTTACTCTGGGCGGGGGATATACAATGAGCAGTTCTTC. This sequence encodes CASSYSGRGIYNEQFF.